This T cell receptor (beta chain) was profiled in a study of cytomegalovirus exposure and HLA in healthy donors. The study's findings and limits: TCR beta sequences reportedly predicted the HLA-A and HLA-B alleles of most subjects accurately. Immune exposure information available was restricted to CMV serostatus. Roughly even sequencing depth across donors was the assumption behind the presence/absence analyses. High sensitivity and specificity were reportedly achieved when the classifier diagnosed cytomegalovirus status.

Concerning this clone itself: The target antigen is unknown.

CDR1 is SGHRS, CDR2 YFSETQ, per germline. CDR3 size: 14 residues. The ends were cut back, 6 bases at V and 0 bases at J, with 7 bases in the middle. Primers for the PCR totalled 60 Vbeta and 13 Jbeta. Assay used: immunoSEQ multiplex PCR; TCRdb lists only in-frame clones, some missing. The data contain around 120,000 clones, 74% of them seen just once; the ten biggest clones take up 9.5% to 13%. The chain is built from TRBV5-1 and TRBJ2-6; D possibly corresponds to TRBD1 (5 bases). Material for sequencing was PBMCs. The receptor was derived from a woman in her 50s in good health and CMV-seropositive. CDR3 sequence reads: CASTRDSGANVLTF. For the CDR3, the DNA is TGCGCCAGCACCAGGGACTCTGGGGCCAACGTCCTGACTTTC. Supplemented by reference TRBV5-1 and TRBJ2-6, the full variable domain reads KAGVTQTPRYLIKTRGQQVTLSCSPISGHRSVSWYQQTPGQGLQFLFEYFSETQRNKGNFPGRFSGRQFSNSRSEMNVSTLELGDSALYLCASTRDSGANVLTFGAGSRLTVL.